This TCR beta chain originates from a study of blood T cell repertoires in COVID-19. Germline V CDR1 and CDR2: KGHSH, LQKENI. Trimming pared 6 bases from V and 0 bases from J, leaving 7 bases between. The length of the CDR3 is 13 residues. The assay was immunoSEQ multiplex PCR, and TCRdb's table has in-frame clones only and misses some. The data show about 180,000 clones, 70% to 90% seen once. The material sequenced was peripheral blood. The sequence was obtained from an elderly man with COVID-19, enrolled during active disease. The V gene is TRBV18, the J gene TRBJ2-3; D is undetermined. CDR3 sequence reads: CASSPTSTDTQYF. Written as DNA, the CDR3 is TGTGCCAGCTCTCCGACTAGCACAGATACGCAGTATTTT.